This T cell receptor (beta chain) was obtained from a study of blood T cell repertoires in COVID-19. Background on the study: Some COVID-19 samples were acute and others convalescent; all came from the United States, Italy and Spain. PBMCs, B-cell-depleted T cells, or T cells provided the cDNA or gDNA that made up the material.

The ends were cut back, 3 bases at V and 1 base at J, with 9 bases in the middle. This CDR3 spans 14 amino acids. Looked up from germline, CDR1 is SGHRS and CDR2 is YFSETQ. This table comes from immunoSEQ multiplex PCR, and its TCRdb copy is limited to in-frame clones, with some not included. The table shows 65,000 to 95,000 clones, with around 90% occurring only once. On this clone itself: Other DNA sequences in this sample translate to the same CDR3.

J is TRBJ2-3 and V is TRBV5-1; possibly TRBD1 for D (5 bases). The clonotype comes from a man aged 25 to 40 with acute or convalescent COVID-19. Sequencing was carried out using peripheral blood. CDR3 sequence (DNA): TGCGCCAGCAGCTCAGCAGGGCGCACAGATACGCAGTATTTT. It is translated as CASSSAGRTDTQYF.